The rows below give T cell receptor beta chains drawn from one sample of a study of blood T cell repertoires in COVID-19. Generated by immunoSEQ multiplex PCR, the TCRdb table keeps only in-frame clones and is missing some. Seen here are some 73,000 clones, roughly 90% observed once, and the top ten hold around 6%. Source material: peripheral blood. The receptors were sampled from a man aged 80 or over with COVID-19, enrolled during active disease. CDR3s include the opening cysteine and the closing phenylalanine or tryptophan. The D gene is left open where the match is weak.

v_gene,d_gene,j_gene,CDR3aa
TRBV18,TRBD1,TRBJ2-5,CASSLTGGNQETQYF
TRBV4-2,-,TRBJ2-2,CASSQVDGTSGAGELFF
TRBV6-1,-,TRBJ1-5,CASSETAYNQPQHF
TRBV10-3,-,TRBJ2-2,CAMRSNTNTGELFF
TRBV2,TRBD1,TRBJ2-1,CASNSGQGSNEQFF
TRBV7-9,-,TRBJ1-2,CASSSLQKGDYGYTF
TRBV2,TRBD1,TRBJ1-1,CASRSGQGQTEAFF
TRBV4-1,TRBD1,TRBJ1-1,CASSHGQGLNTEAFF
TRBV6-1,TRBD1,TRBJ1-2,CASSDPTRSGGYGYTF
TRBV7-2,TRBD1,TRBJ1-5,CASSSVDRGSNQPQHF
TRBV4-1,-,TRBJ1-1,CASARTVGMNTEAFF
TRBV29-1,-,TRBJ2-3,CSVAGQYTDTQYF
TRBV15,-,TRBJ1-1,CATSREYRKNTEAFF
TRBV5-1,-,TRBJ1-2,CASEEGVYNYGYTF
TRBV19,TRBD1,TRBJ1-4,CASRAQGSLEKLFF
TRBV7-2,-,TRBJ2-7,CASSLARQFYEQYF
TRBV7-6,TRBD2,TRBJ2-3,CASSLRAGGTTDTQYF
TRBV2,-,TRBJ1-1,CASSARQDLNTEAFF
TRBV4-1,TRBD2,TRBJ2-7,CASSQDYRAGGTYEQYF
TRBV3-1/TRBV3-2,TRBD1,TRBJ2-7,CASRRTGGYEQYF
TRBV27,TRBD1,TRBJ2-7,CASSSLDRSFFEQYF
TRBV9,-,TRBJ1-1,CASTSGNSNTEAFF
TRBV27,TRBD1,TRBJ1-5,CASSLSIRQGGRSNQPQHF
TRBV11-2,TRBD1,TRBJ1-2,CASSSLDRARGYTF
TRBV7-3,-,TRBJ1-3,CASSPGSSGNTIYF
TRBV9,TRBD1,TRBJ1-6,CASSNRTGVSPLHF
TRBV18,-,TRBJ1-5,CASTQGRNQPQHF
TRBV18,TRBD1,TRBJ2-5,CASSEGTGGTQYF
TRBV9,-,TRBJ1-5,CASSVEGNGNQPQHF
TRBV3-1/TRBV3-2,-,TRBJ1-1,CASSLQGRGEAFF
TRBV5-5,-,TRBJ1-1,CASSPRGDTEAFF
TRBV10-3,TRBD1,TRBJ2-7,CAISDPGTGLGYEQYF
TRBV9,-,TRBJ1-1,CASSALTGTEAFF
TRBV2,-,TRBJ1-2,CASRYLDTSGGYTF
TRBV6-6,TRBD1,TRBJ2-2,CASSDWTGNTGELFF
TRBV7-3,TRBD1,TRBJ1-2,CASSPPGQANYGYTF
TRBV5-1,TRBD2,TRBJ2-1,CASSSNTFSGGYEQFF
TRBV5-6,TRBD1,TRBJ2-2,CASSPGQGQGELFF
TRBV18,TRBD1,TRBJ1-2,CASSPATGLNGYTF
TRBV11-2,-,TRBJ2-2,CASSSNTGELFF
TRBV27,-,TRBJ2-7,CAARPGTDLRVQYF
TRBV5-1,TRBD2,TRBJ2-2,CASSLFLAGTNTGELFF